This T cell receptor beta chain was sequenced in a study of blood T cell repertoires in COVID-19. The CDR3 spans 14 residues. From germline, CDR1 is KGHSH and CDR2 LQKENI. Trimming left V 3 bases short and J 0 bases short, with 5 bases between. The repertoire was sequenced with immunoSEQ multiplex PCR; TCRdb's copy has only in-frame clones and lacks some. This table has some 47,000 clones, around 86% appearing once. This clone was seen just once. Sequencing input: peripheral blood. The V and J genes are TRBV18 and TRBJ1-4; no reliable D call. The source is an older woman with acute or convalescent COVID-19. Here the CDR3 DNA reads TGTGCCAGCTCACCCGGGGCAACTAATGAAAAACTGTTTTTT. Residues: CASSPGATNEKLFF. The variable domain in full, with the rest retrieved from reference TRBV18 and TRBJ1-4, is NAGVMQNPRHLVRRRGQEARLRCSPMKGHSHVYWYRQLPEEGLKFMVYLQKENIIDESGMPKERFSAEFPKEGPSILRIQQVVRGDSAAYFCASSPGATNEKLFFGSGTQLSVL.